This is a list of T cell receptor beta chains from one sample in a study of PD-1 and CTLA-4 blockade in melanoma. Data came from immunoSEQ multiplex PCR; TCRdb stores just in-frame clones and leaves some out. Among about 32,000 clones listed, about 87% were seen once. Sequencing was performed on CD8+ T cells from peripheral blood, taken from a patient given anti-PD-1 treatment. These receptors all stem from a human donor with melanoma. The CDR3 runs from the conserved cysteine through the conserved F or W.

TRBJ2-1 TRBV27 CASSSPGQGRNEQFF
TRBJ1-1 TRBV15 CATSTSPGGQNTEAFF
TRBJ2-2 TRBV6-2/TRBV6-3 CASSHIVGGSNTGELFF
TRBJ1-5 TRBV7-8 CASSQGGDSNQPQHF
TRBJ2-2 TRBV11-3 CASSLSLAGATGELFF
TRBJ2-3 TRBV7-8 CASRLAGDADTQYF
TRBJ1-1 TRBV2 CASCSNTEAFF
TRBJ2-3 TRBV6-6 CASSQGLAGGTDTQYF
TRBJ2-1 TRBV5-4 CASSLDAGGDRGQDEQFF
TRBJ2-7 TRBV2 CASGGTVSYEQYF
TRBJ1-2 TRBV28 CASSAFDGTGVDYGYTF
TRBJ2-7 TRBV5-6 CASSIQGAHPYEQYF
TRBJ2-3 TRBV3-1/TRBV3-2 CASSARGQGTDTQYF
TRBJ1-2 TRBV30 CACLEWTASNYGYTF
TRBJ2-5 TRBV28 CASSFSLQETQYF
TRBJ2-1 TRBV4-3 CASSQVDGSYNEQFF
TRBJ2-2 TRBV6-1 CASSESSGGPGELFF
TRBJ1-3 TRBV4-1 CASSQDAGVSGNTIYF
TRBJ1-1 TRBV5-1 CASSFAQGENTEAFF
TRBJ1-2 TRBV2 CASRGLEGRNYGYTF
TRBJ1-6 TRBV11-2 CASSSLRQGKRSPLHF
TRBJ2-5 TRBV30 CAWSVGGETQYF
TRBJ2-6 TRBV11-3 CASSFPRELGSGANVLTF
TRBJ2-1 TRBV7-9 CASSLRGQGYDEQFF
TRBJ2-5 TRBV11-1 CASSSTSGGETQYF
TRBJ2-2 TRBV6-6 CASSYSRTIAGELFF
TRBJ2-7 TRBV4-1 CASSQTYRFPSDEQYF
TRBJ1-1 TRBV27 CASSPGTANTEAFF
TRBJ2-2 TRBV30 CAWLSGQSTGELFF
TRBJ1-3 TRBV12-3/TRBV12-4 CASSRDSGNTIYF
TRBJ1-2 TRBV28 CASSSGTGNNYGYTF
TRBJ2-2 TRBV4-1 CASSHRDRNTGELFF
TRBJ2-3 TRBV2 CASSEELADSTDTQYF
TRBJ2-1 TRBV5-1 CASSSTGYNEQFF
TRBJ1-5 TRBV27 CASSSGSNQPQHF
TRBJ2-7 TRBV5-5 CASSLSNVYEQYF
TRBJ2-1 TRBV28 CASRYGQGLHNEQFF
TRBJ1-2 TRBV6-5 CASSLDPQGGDGYTF